This T cell receptor (beta chain) derives from a study of T-cell reconstitution after alpha-beta-depleted transplantation in children. General study points: Alpha-beta T cells present about two months after transplant were reported to originate from several hundred expanded graft clones. Once a year had passed after transplant, T-cell counts and diversity came mostly from newly produced T cells. Surviving recipient cells, namely T cells and thymic progenitors, were the source of high day-60 TCRbeta diversity in some patients.

This clonotype was seen a few times. Its matching antigen is unknown. Germline V CDR1 and CDR2: SQVTM, ANQGSEA. Trimming pared 7 bases from V and 1 base from J, leaving 10 bases between. CDR3 length equals 12 residues. A TCRbeta library incorporating unique molecular identifiers was prepared. MiXCR, run by TCRdb on the PCR reads, gives a single entry per CDR3 protein. The data contain about 340,000 distinct CDR3 sequences, roughly 15% of them seen just once; the ten biggest clones take up 35% to 50%. The sequences come from PBMCs, mostly from graft donor cells, collected 360 days after TCRalphabeta/CD19-depleted stem cell transplant. The chain uses TRBV29-1 and TRBJ1-1; D is unresolved. This clonotype originated in a male patient between 2 and 10 years old who had a stem cell transplant for acute lymphoblastic leukemia, so the T cells may come from the graft donor. CDR3 bases: TGCAGCGCTAAGGATCCGAACACTGAAGCTTTCTTT. It translates to CSAKDPNTEAFF.